These 10 T cell receptor beta chains came from one sample sequenced in a study of T cell repertoires in cytomegalovirus infection (dated by TCRdb to the late 2010s). Instrument on record: Illumina HiSeq 1500. The public reads were reprocessed in TCRdb via fastp at Q25 and MiXCR, keeping in-frame beta chains. A single entry per CDR3 protein holds the most common genes and DNA from its merged rows. The sample table lists around 350,000 distinct CDR3 sequences, 15% to 20% of them with a count of one. Clones ranked in the top ten supply around 10% of the sample. Sequencing used PBMCs. The origin of the receptors is a human donor in good health (CMV status not recorded). Some clones in this sample may be carry-over from other donors' samples.

This clonotype was detected a few times. This chain links TRBV6-2 or TRBV6-3 with TRBJ2-3, with a weak D call TRBD1 (5 bases). CDR1 and CDR2 (germline): MNHEY, SVGEGT. V lost 0 bases and J 2 bases, leaving 18 bases between the germline ends. The CDR3 runs 18 residues. In DNA, the CDR3 is TGTGCCAGCAGTTACTCTATCTCGGGTCAGGGAACCACAGATACGCAGTATTTT. Its translation is CASSYSISGQGTTDTQYF.

This clonotype was detected ten times or more. This sequence joins TRBV12-3 or TRBV12-4 and TRBJ2-3, with D unresolved. This CDR3 has 13 residues. V was trimmed by 7 bases and J by 3 bases, leaving 11 bases between them. CDR3 DNA sequence: TGTGCCAGCAATCTCATAGCAACAGATACGCAGTATTTT. Translating it yields CASNLIATDTQYF.

This clonotype was observed a handful of times. The chain employs TRBV4-3 and TRBJ2-3, with 7 bases aligning to TRBD2. The CDR3 spans 16 residues. V trimming: 0 bases; J trimming: 8 bases; junction bases outside the gene matches: 11. Germline CDR1 reads LGHNA; CDR2 reads YSLEER. CDR3 protein: CASSQEPSGNEGTQYF. The CDR3 DNA reads as TGCGCCAGCAGCCAAGAGCCTAGCGGTAACGAGGGTACGCAGTATTTT.

The chain has TRBV30 and TRBJ1-5; D is unresolved. Germline V gives CDR1 GTSNPN, CDR2 SVGIG (reference sequence). Trimming cost V 0 bases and J 10 bases, with 13 bases left between them. The CDR3 has 13 residues. As DNA, the CDR3 is TGTGCCTGGAGTGTACACGGGGATCGTCCCCAGCATTTT. The encoded protein is CAWSVHGDRPQHF.

This clonotype has only a few counts. The rearrangement uses TRBV29-1 and TRBJ2-1; D remains ambiguous. From germline, CDR1 is SQVTM and CDR2 ANQGSEA. The CDR3 loop spans 13 amino acids. Trimming took 3 bases from V and 5 from J, leaving 11 bases between them. The CDR3 coding sequence is TGCAGCGTTGATGCACAATCAGACAATGAGCAGTTCTTC. Translating gives CSVDAQSDNEQFF.

At least ten counts were recorded for this clonotype. The V and J genes are TRBV7-2 and TRBJ1-3; D is ambiguous. CDR3 length: 14 amino acids. The V and J ends lost 5 bases and 2 bases respectively, with 10 bases between them. Germline-derived CDR1 and CDR2 are SGHTA and FQGNSA. The CDR3 region is CASSRQTTGNTIYF. The CDR3 coding sequence is TGTGCCAGCAGCCGGCAGACAACTGGAAACACCATATATTTT.

The chain joins TRBV5-6 to TRBJ2-7; the D is unclear. With 2 bases removed from V and 2 bases from J, the gap between germline ends came to 11 bases. Germline V gene data show CDR1 as SGHDT and CDR2 as YYEEEE. The CDR3 length is 14 residues. In DNA, the CDR3 is TGTGCCAGCAGCTTCACTACGGCTCCCTACGAGCAGTACTTC. It encodes CASSFTTAPYEQYF.

This chain links TRBV6-1 with TRBJ1-2; D not resolved. Germline CDR1 reads MNHNS; CDR2 reads SASEGT. The CDR3 has 14 amino acids. Trimming removed 4 bases from V and 6 bases from J, with 15 bases in between. The CDR3 region has the DNA TGTGCCAGCAGTGCCGTGGTACAGCCTAATGGCTACACCTTC. Amino acids: CASSAVVQPNGYTF.

This clonotype was recorded many times. The rearrangement uses TRBV7-2 and TRBJ2-1; D is undetermined. Trimming stripped 3 bases from V and 10 bases from J, with 10 bases between. Per germline, CDR1 SGHTA and CDR2 FQGNSA. The CDR3 is made up of 12 amino acids. The DNA of the CDR3 is TGTGCCAGCAGCTTGGTGTTTGGCGAGCAGTTCTTC. The encoded protein is CASSLVFGEQFF. The full variable domain, rest sourced from reference TRBV7-2 and TRBJ2-1, is GAGVSQSPSNKVTEKGKDVELRCDPISGHTALYWYRQSLGQGLEFLIYFQGNSAPDKSGLPSDRFSAERTGGSVSTLTIQRTQQEDSAVYLCASSLVFGEQFFGPGTRLTVL.

This clonotype came up a few times. The chain has TRBV7-9 and TRBJ2-6, with D hard to call. In germline, CDR1 is SEHNR, CDR2 FQNEAQ (reference sequence). The germline V and J ends were trimmed by 3 bases and 0 bases, with 9 bases remaining between them. The CDR3 loop spans 16 amino acids. The CDR3 loop reads CASSFRTHSGANVLTF. DNA of the CDR3: TGTGCCAGCAGCTTCCGGACCCACTCTGGGGCCAACGTCCTGACTTTC.